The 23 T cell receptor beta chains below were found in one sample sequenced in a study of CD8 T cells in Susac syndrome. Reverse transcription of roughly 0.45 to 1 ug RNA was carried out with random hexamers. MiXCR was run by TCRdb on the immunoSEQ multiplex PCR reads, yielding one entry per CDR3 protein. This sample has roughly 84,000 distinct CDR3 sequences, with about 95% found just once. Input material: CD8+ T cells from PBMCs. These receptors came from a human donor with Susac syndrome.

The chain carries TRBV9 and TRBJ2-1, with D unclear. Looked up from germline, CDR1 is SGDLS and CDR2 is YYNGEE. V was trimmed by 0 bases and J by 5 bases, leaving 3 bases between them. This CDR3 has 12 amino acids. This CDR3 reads CASSVVHNEQFF. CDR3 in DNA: TGTGCCAGCAGCGTAGTTCACAATGAGCAGTTCTTC.

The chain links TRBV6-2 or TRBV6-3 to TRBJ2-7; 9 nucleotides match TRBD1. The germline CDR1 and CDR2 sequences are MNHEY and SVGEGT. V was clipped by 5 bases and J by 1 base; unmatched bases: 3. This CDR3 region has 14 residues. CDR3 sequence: CASSTGQGSYEQYV. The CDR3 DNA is TGTGCCAGCAGTACGGGACAGGGATCCTACGAGCAGTACGTC.

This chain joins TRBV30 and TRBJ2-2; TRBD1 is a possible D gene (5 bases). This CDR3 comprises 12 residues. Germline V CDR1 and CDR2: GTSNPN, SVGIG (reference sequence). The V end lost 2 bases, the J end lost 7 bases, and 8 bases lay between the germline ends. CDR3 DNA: TGTGCCTGGAGTCCAAGGGGCGGGGAGCTGTTTTTT. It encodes CAWSPRGGELFF.

The CDR3 here is CSARGQGASYEQYV. CDR3 coding DNA: TGCAGTGCTAGAGGGCAGGGGGCGTCCTACGAGCAGTACGTC. The chain has TRBV20-1 and TRBJ2-7; 8 bases line up with TRBD1. The CDR3 extends over 14 amino acids. The germline CDR1 and CDR2 sequences are DFQATT and SNEGSKA (reference sequence). V was clipped by 1 base and J by 1 base; unmatched bases: 3.

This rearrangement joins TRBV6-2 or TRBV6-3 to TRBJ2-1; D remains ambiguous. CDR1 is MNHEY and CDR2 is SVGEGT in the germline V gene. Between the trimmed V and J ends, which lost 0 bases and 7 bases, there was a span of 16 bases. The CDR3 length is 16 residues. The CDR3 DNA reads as TGTGCCAGCAGTTACTCGATAGGTCCCGTCGGAAATGAGCAGTTCTTC. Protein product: CASSYSIGPVGNEQFF.

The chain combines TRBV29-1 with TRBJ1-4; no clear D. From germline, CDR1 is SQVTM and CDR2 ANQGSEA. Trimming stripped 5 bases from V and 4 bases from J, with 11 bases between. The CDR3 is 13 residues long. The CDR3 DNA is TGCAGCGTTCGGACTTCAAGTAATGAAAAACTGTTTTTT. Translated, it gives CSVRTSSNEKLFF.

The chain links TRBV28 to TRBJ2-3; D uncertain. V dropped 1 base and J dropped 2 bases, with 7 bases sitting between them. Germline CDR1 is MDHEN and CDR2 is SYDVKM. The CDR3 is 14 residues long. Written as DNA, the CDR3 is TGTGCCAGCAGTTTATTTCTTCTCACAGATACGCAGTATTTT. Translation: CASSLFLLTDTQYF.

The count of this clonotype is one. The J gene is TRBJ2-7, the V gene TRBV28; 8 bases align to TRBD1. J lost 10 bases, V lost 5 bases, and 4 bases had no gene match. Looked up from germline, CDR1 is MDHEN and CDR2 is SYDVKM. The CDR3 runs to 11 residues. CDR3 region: CASSPGQGQYF. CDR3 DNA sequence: TGTGCCAGCAGTCCAGGACAGGGTCAGTACTTC.

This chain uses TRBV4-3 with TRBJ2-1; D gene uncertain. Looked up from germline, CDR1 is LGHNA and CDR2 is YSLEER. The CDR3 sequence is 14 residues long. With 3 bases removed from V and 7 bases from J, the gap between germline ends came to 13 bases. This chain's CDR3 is CASSHAKGLNEQFF. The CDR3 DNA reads TGCGCCAGCAGCCATGCTAAAGGGTTGAATGAGCAGTTCTTC.

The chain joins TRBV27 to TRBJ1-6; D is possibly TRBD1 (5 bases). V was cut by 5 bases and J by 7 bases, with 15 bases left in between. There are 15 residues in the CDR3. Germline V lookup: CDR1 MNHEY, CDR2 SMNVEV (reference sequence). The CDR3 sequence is CASSNNPGPNSPLHF. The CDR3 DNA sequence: TGTGCCAGCAGTAACAACCCAGGGCCCAATTCACCCCTCCACTTT.

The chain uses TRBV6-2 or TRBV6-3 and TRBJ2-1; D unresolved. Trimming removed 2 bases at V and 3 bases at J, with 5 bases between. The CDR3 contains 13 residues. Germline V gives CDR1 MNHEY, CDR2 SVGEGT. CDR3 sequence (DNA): TGTGCCAGCAGTTACATCGGCTACAATGAGCAGTTCTTC. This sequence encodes CASSYIGYNEQFF.

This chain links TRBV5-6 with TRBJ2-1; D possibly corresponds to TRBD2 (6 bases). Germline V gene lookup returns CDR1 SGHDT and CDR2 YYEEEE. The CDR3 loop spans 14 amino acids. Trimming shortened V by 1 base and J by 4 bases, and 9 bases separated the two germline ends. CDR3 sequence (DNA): TGTGCCAGCAGCTTGCTAGCGCGGTACAATGAGCAGTTCTTC. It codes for CASSLLARYNEQFF.

CDR3 DNA: TGCGCCAGCAGCCAAGATCTGGGGCCGGGAGAGCAGTACGTC. It codes for CASSQDLGPGEQYV. This chain uses TRBV4-1 with TRBJ2-7; D is possibly TRBD1 or TRBD2 (5 bases each). Per the germline V gene, CDR1 is MGHRA and CDR2 is YSYEKL. V was clipped by 0 bases and J by 7 bases, with 13 bases between them. The CDR3 spans 14 residues.

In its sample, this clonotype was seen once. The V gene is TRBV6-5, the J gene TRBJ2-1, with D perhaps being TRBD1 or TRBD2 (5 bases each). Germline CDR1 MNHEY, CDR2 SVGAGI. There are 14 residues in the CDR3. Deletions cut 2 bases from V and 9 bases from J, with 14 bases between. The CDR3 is CASSYAMGTAEQFF. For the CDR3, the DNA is TGTGCCAGCAGTTACGCGATGGGGACGGCTGAGCAGTTCTTC.

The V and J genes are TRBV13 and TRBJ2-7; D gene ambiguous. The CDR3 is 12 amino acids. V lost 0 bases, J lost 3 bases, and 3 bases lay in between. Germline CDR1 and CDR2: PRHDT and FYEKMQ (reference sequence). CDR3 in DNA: TGTGCCAGCAGCTTAGGCCACTACGAGCAGTACTTC. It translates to CASSLGHYEQYF. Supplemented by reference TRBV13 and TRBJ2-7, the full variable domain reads AAGVIQSPRHLIKEKRETATLKCYPIPRHDTVYWYQQGPGQDPQFLISFYEKMQSDKGSIPDRFSAQQFSDYHSELNMSSLELGDSALYFCASSLGHYEQYFGPGTRLTVT.

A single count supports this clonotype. CDR3 nucleotides: TGCGCCAGCAGCTTGGAGGCTAGCGGGAAACAAGAGACCCAGTACTTC. This codes for CASSLEASGKQETQYF. The chain links TRBV5-1 to TRBJ2-5, with 9 nucleotides matching TRBD2. The CDR3 length is 16 residues. CDR1 and CDR2 from the germline V gene are SGHRS and YFSETQ. Unmatched junction bases numbered 5, after V lost 0 bases and J lost 2 bases. Supplemented by reference TRBV5-1 and TRBJ2-5, the full variable domain reads KAGVTQTPRYLIKTRGQQVTLSCSPISGHRSVSWYQQTPGQGLQFLFEYFSETQRNKGNFPGRFSGRQFSNSRSEMNVSTLELGDSALYLCASSLEASGKQETQYFGPGTRLLVL.

CDR3 in DNA: TGTGCCAGCAAGCGAACCGGGACAGAAATAGCGAACACTGAAGCTTTCTTT. Translated: CASKRTGTEIANTEAFF. The chain carries TRBV11-1 and TRBJ1-1; 7 nucleotides agree with TRBD1. Germline-derived CDR1 and CDR2 are SGHAT and FQDESV (reference sequence). The length of the CDR3 is 17 residues. V dropped 7 bases and J dropped 1; count of bases not matched to a gene: 15.

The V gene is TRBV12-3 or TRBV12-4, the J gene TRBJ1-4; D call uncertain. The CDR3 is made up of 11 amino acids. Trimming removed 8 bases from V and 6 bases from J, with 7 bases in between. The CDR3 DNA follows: TGTGCCAGCCGCGGGGATGAAAAACTGTTTTTT. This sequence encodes CASRGDEKLFF.

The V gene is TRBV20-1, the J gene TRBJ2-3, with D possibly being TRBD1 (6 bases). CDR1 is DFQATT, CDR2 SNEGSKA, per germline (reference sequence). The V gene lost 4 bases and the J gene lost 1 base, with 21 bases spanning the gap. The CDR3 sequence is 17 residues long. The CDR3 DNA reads TGCAGTGCTACCGACCAGACAGGTTTTCTAGGCACAGATACGCAGTATTTT. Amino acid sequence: CSATDQTGFLGTDTQYF.

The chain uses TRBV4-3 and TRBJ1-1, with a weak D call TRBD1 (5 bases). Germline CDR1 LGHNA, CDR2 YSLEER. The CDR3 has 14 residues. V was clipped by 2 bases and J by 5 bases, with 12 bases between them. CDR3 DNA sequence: TGCGCCAGCAGCCAATACGGGGGGGAAACTGAAGCTTTCTTT. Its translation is CASSQYGGETEAFF.

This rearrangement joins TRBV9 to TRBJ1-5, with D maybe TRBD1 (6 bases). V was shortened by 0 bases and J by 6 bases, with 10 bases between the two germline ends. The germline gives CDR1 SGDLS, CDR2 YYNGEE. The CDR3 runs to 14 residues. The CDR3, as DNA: TGTGCCAGCAGCGTAGGGGGGGCAGGTCAGCCCCAGCATTTT. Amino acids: CASSVGGAGQPQHF.

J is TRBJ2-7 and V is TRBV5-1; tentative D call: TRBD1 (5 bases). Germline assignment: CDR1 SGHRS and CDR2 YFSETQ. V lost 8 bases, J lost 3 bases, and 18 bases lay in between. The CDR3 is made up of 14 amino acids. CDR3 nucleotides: TGCGCCAGTCCCCGACACCTTGACAGCTACGAGCAGTACTTC. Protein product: CASPRHLDSYEQYF.

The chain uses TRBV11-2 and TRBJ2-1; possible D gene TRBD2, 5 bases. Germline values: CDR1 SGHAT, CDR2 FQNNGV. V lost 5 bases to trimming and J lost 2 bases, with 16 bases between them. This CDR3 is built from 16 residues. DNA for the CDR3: TGTGCCAGCAGCCTGTCGGGATCCAACGCCTACAATGAGCAGTTCTTC. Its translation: CASSLSGSNAYNEQFF.